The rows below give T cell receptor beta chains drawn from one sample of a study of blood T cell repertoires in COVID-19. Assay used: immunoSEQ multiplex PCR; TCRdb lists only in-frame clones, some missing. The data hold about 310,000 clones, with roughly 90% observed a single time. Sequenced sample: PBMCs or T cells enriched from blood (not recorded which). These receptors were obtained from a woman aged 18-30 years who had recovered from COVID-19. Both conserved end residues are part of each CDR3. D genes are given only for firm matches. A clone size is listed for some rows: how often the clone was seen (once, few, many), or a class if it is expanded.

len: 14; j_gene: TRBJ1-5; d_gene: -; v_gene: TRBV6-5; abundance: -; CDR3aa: CASSDGYHHQPQHF; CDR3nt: TGTGCCAGCAGCGACGGGTACCACCATCAGCCCCAGCATTTT
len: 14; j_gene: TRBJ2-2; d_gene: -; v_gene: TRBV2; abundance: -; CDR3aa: CASGKDFNTGELFF; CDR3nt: TGTGCCAGCGGCAAAGACTTCAACACCGGGGAGCTGTTTTTT
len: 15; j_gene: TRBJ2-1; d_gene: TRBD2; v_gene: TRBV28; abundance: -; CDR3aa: CASSIAGEVYNEQFF; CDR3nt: TGTGCCAGCAGTATAGCGGGAGAGGTCTACAATGAGCAGTTCTTC
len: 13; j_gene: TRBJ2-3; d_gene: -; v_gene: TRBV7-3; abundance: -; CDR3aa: CASSTEYTDTQYF; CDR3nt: TGTGCCAGCAGCACAGAATACACAGATACGCAGTATTTT
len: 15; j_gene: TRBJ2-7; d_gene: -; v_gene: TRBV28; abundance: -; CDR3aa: CASTPFSGLNYEQYF; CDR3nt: TGTGCCAGCACTCCCTTTTCGGGACTTAACTACGAGCAGTACTTC
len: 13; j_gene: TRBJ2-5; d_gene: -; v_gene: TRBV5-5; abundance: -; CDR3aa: CASSLGGEETQYF; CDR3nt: TGTGCCAGCAGCTTGGGCGGCGAAGAGACCCAGTACTTC
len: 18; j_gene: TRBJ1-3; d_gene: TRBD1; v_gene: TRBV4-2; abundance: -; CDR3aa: CASSHVGQGRNSGNTIYF; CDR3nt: TGTGCCAGCAGCCACGTGGGACAGGGACGCAACTCTGGAAACACCATATATTTT
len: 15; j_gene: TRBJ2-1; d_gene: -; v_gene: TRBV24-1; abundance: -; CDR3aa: CATSAQDFSYNEQFF; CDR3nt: TGTGCCACCAGTGCGCAGGACTTTTCCTACAATGAGCAGTTCTTC
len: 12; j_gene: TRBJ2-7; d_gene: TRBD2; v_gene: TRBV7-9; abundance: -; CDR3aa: CASERGGYEQYF; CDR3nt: TGTGCCAGCGAGCGGGGTGGGTACGAGCAGTACTTC
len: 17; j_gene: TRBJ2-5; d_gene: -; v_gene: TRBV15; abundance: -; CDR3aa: CATSRSRGTGGYETQYF; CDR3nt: TGTGCCACCAGCAGATCTCGGGGGACTGGCGGTTATGAGACCCAGTACTTC
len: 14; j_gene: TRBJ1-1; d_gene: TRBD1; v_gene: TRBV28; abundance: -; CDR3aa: CASSWTGGNTEAFF; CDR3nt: TGTGCCAGCAGTTGGACAGGGGGGAACACTGAAGCTTTCTTT
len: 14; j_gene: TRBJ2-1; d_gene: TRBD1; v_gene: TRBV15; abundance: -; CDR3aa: CATSWLDRDNEQFF; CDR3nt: TGTGCCACCAGCTGGTTGGACAGGGACAATGAGCAGTTCTTC
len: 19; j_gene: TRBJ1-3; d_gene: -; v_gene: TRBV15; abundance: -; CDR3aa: CATSRDERSETGSGNTIYF; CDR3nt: TGTGCCACCAGCAGAGATGAGAGGTCCGAGACCGGCTCTGGAAACACCATATATTTT
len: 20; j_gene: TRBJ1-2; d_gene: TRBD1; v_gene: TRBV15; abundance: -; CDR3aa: CATSPQTPGQDSFFNYGYTF; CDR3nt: TGTGCCACCAGCCCACAAACTCCGGGACAGGACTCGTTCTTTAACTATGGCTACACCTTC
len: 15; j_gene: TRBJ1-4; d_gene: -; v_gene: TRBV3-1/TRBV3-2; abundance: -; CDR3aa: CASSQRTYVNEKLFF; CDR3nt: TGTGCCAGCAGCCAAAGGACATACGTAAATGAAAAACTGTTTTTT
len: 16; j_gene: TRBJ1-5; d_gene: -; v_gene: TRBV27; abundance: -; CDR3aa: CASSSGPDFGNQPQHF; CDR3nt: TGTGCCAGCAGTTCGGGTCCGGACTTTGGGAATCAGCCCCAGCATTTT
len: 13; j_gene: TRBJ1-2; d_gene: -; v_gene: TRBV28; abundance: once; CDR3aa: CASAGRGNYGYTF; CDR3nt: TGTGCCAGCGCTGGCAGGGGCAACTATGGCTACACCTTC
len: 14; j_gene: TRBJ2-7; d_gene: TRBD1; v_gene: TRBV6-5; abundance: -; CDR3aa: CASSTGQGTAEQYF; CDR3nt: TGTGCCAGCAGCACCGGACAGGGAACGGCCGAGCAGTACTTC
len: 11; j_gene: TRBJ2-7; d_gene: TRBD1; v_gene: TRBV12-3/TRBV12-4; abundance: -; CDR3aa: CASSSTGGLDF; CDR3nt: TGTGCCAGCAGTTCCACAGGGGGTCTGGACTTC
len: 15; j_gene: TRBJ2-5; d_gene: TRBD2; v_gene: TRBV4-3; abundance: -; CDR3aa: CASSQEAGEVETQYF; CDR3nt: TGCGCCAGCAGCCAAGAGGCGGGGGAGGTGGAGACCCAGTACTTC
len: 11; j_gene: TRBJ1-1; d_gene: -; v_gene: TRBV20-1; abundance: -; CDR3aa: CSARGAEGAFF; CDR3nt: TGCAGTGCTAGAGGGGCTGAGGGAGCTTTCTTT